This record looks at one TCR beta chain sequence and its context. The antigen remains unidentified. Produced via immunoSEQ multiplex PCR; TCRdb's table is partial and in-frame only. The sample has about 130,000 clones; about 80% are singletons. This sample is part of a study of cytomegalovirus exposure and HLA in healthy donors. Regarding the study as a whole: Listed as cytomegalovirus-associated were more than 150 TCR beta chains.

Germline CDR1 MNHEY, CDR2 SMNVEV (reference sequence). Germline trimming cut 4 bases from V and 5 bases from J; bases unmatched to any gene: 8. This CDR3 region has 15 residues. Sequences were obtained from PBMCs. V and J are TRBV27 and TRBJ2-3, with 8 bases lining up with TRBD2. This TCR came from a man aged 30 to 45 in good health and CMV-seropositive. CDR3 in DNA: TGTGCCAGCAGTTCCGCCGGGGGGGCCAAAGATACGCAGTATTTT. It yields the protein CASSSAGGAKDTQYF.